The 15 T cell receptor beta chains in this list originate from one sample, sequenced in a study of T cells in Graves' hyperthyroidism and ophthalmopathy. Amplification of TCR beta CDR3 regions was performed using RNA transcripts as template. First-round RT-PCR of the TCR CDR3 relied on the HTBI primer set. Via MiXCR, TCRdb re-called the multiplex PCR reads, giving one row per CDR3 protein. The sample consists of fewer than 450,000 distinct CDR3 sequences, roughly 13% of them appearing once. The specimen was blood. Every receptor here comes from a man aged 45-65 years with Graves' ophthalmopathy.

This clonotype has at least ten counts. The chain employs TRBV18 and TRBJ2-2; 10 positions match TRBD2. The length of the CDR3 is 17 residues. CDR1 and CDR2 from the germline V gene are KGHSH and LQKENI. V was pared by 6 bases and J by 0 bases, with 7 bases of the junction left unmatched. The CDR3 sequence: CASSPSSGRPNTGELFF. In DNA form, the CDR3 reads TGTGCCAGCTCCCCCAGTAGCGGGAGGCCGAACACCGGGGAGCTGTTTTTT.

This clonotype came up many times. The chain is built from TRBV24-1 and TRBJ2-3, with 10 bases that match TRBD1. The V segment lost 0 bases and the J segment 4 bases; nucleotides outside the gene matches: 12. Germline CDR1 and CDR2: KGHDR and SFDVKD. The CDR3 covers 19 residues. CDR3 protein: CATSDLISGDRGSPDTQYF. The CDR3 DNA is TGTGCCACCAGTGATTTGATTTCAGGGGACAGGGGATCCCCAGATACGCAGTATTTT.

The chain uses TRBV6-8 and TRBJ2-1; TRBD2 aligns across 7 bases. The CDR3 is 16 residues long. CDR1 MNHGY and CDR2 SAAAGT come from the germline V gene. J was trimmed by 0 bases and V by 1 base; bases with no gene match: 3. The CDR3 here is CASSYWRGSSYNEQFF. Written as DNA, the CDR3 is TGTGCCAGCAGTTACTGGCGGGGGAGCTCCTACAATGAGCAGTTCTTC.

This clonotype occurred many times. The chain employs TRBV5-1 and TRBJ2-1; either TRBD1 or TRBD2 may supply D (5 bases each). The CDR3 is 14 residues long. V was shortened by 0 bases and J by 8 bases, with 12 bases between the two germline ends. Germline V gene lookup returns CDR1 SGHRS and CDR2 YFSETQ. The CDR3 here is CASSLVPRGDEQFF. CDR3 DNA sequence: TGCGCCAGCAGCTTGGTTCCACGGGGCGATGAGCAGTTCTTC.

The table lists this clonotype with many counts. The chain combines TRBV3-1 with TRBJ2-7; the match to TRBD2 covers 12 bases. Germline V gene lookup returns CDR1 LGHDT and CDR2 YNNKEL (reference sequence). The CDR3 runs to 18 residues. J was trimmed by 2 bases and V by 0 bases; bases with no gene match: 8. In nucleotides, the CDR3 is TGTGCCAGCAGCCAAGATTCTAGCGGGAGGGCTTGGACCTACGAGCAGTACTTC. It yields the protein CASSQDSSGRAWTYEQYF.

This clonotype was detected many times. The chain recombines TRBV15 with TRBJ2-1; the match to TRBD1 covers 8 bases. The CDR3 spans 17 residues. The J segment lost 3 bases and the V segment lost 0 bases, leaving 7 bases of the junction unmatched. Germline lookup yields CDR1 LNHNV and CDR2 YYDKDF (reference sequence). This chain's CDR3 is CATSRDLRTGNYNEQFF. As DNA, the CDR3 is TGTGCCACCAGCAGAGATCTCAGGACAGGGAACTACAATGAGCAGTTCTTC.

This clonotype was counted at least ten times. This chain joins TRBV5-1 and TRBJ2-7; D gene ambiguous. V dropped 6 bases and J dropped 4 bases, with 20 bases sitting between them. The CDR3 totals 15 residues. CDR1 and CDR2 (germline): SGHRS, YFSETQ. The CDR3 bases are TGCGCCAGCACCCCCCGGACCGCCTTGGGGTACGAGCAGTACTTC. Protein product: CASTPRTALGYEQYF.

This clonotype was recorded at least ten times. The chain combines TRBV15 with TRBJ2-7, with 8 bases aligning to TRBD1. The CDR3 is 15 amino acids. Germline V gene lookup returns CDR1 LNHNV and CDR2 YYDKDF (reference sequence). Trimming removed 3 bases from V and 1 base from J; junction bases left unmatched: 5. The CDR3 reads CATSSRTGISYEQYF. The CDR3 DNA sequence: TGTGCCACCAGCAGCCGGACAGGGATATCCTACGAGCAGTACTTC.

The chain recombines TRBV5-8 with TRBJ2-7; the D is unclear. Trimming cost V 0 bases and J 4 bases, with 8 bases left between them. The germline gives CDR1 SGHTS, CDR2 YDEGEE. CDR3 length equals 13 residues. The CDR3 reads CASSLEWSYEQYF. The CDR3 region has the DNA TGTGCCAGCAGCTTGGAGTGGAGTTACGAGCAGTACTTC.

J is TRBJ2-7 and V is TRBV13; TRBD2 agrees at 11 bases. The CDR3 runs 15 residues. J lost 3 bases, V lost 5 bases, and 6 bases had no gene match. Germline lookup yields CDR1 PRHDT and CDR2 FYEKMQ (reference sequence). The DNA of the CDR3 is TGTGCCAGCAGCATGGGACTAGCGGAATACTACGAGCAGTACTTC. Translating it yields CASSMGLAEYYEQYF.

This clonotype was counted ten times or more. The rearrangement joins TRBV20-1 to TRBJ2-1; D is possibly TRBD1 or TRBD2 (6 bases each). V was cut by 3 bases and J by 7 bases, with 10 bases left in between. Germline lookup yields CDR1 DFQATT and CDR2 SNEGSKA (reference sequence). The CDR3 totals 12 residues. The CDR3 protein is CSASRGGNEQFF. The CDR3 region has the DNA TGCAGTGCTAGCAGGGGAGGAAATGAGCAGTTCTTC.

V usage is TRBV4-2 and J usage is TRBJ2-7, with 10 positions matching TRBD2. The CDR3 covers 17 residues. Germline-derived CDR1 and CDR2 are LGHNA and YNFKEQ. The V and J ends lost 0 bases and 5 bases, in that order; junction bases with no gene match: 10. In nucleotides, the CDR3 is TGTGCCAGCAGCCAAGATTGGCTAGCGGGAGTCCGGGACGAGCAGTACTTC. It specifies CASSQDWLAGVRDEQYF.

There are many counts of this clonotype. The rearrangement links TRBV11-2 to TRBJ2-3, with 7 bases identical to TRBD2. In germline, CDR1 is SGHAT, CDR2 FQNNGV. Trimming at V came to 4 bases and at J to 2 bases, leaving 9 bases not matched to a gene. CDR3 length: 16 amino acids. The CDR3 here is CASSSGALAATDTQYF. The CDR3 DNA reads TGTGCCAGCAGCTCCGGGGCTCTAGCGGCCACAGATACGCAGTATTTT. The full variable domain, with the rest looked up from reference TRBV11-2 and TRBJ2-3, is EAGVAQSPRYKIIEKRQSVAFWCNPISGHATLYWYQQILGQGPKLLIQFQNNGVVDDSQLPKDRFSAERLKGVDSTLKIQPAKLEDSAVYLCASSSGALAATDTQYFGPGTRLTVL.

The table lists this clonotype with many counts. V and J are TRBV3-1 and TRBJ2-1; D ambiguous. The CDR3 contains 11 residues. V shed 5 bases and J shed 8 bases, with 7 bases lying between them. CDR1 is LGHDT and CDR2 is YNNKEL in the germline V gene (reference sequence). The CDR3 DNA reads TGTGCCAGCAGCTCGGAATATGAGCAGTTCTTC. Its translation is CASSSEYEQFF.

This clonotype was found many times. This chain joins TRBV29-1 and TRBJ2-1; D not certain. Germline loops: CDR1 SQVTM, CDR2 ANQGSEA. This CDR3 has 14 amino acids. V was cut by 2 bases and J by 1 base, with 9 bases left in between. CDR3 loop: CSVEKGDSYNEQFF. CDR3 nucleotide sequence: TGCAGCGTTGAAAAAGGAGATTCCTACAATGAGCAGTTCTTC.